These T cell receptor beta chains were read from a single sample in a study of human T cells and chemical hapten exposure. TCRdb itself ran the RACE reads through MiXCR, one entry per CDR3 protein. The sample shows tens of thousands of distinct CDR3 sequences, around 7% of them seen only once. The sequenced sample was whole blood, obtained in connection with sensitization to the hapten diphenylcyclopropenone (DPC). The receptors stem from a woman aged 25 to 39 with alopecia areata. Some clones in this sample may be carry-over from other donors' samples. The CDR3 runs from the conserved cysteine through the conserved F or W. The D gene is left open where the match is weak. Clone size is stated in some rows and not others, as once, few, many or a class when expanded.

cdr3_nt cdr3_aa j_call v_call d_call clone_size
TGTGCCAGCAGCCCCAACCGTTATCAGAGGACTGAAGCTTTCTTT CASSPNRYQRTEAFF TRBJ1-1 TRBV14 NA many
TGTGCCAGCAGCTCGGACATCCAGAGCACAGATACGCAGTATTTT CASSSDIQSTDTQYF TRBJ2-3 TRBV11-3 NA NA
TGTGCCAGCAGTGAAGCGCAGGACTATGGCTACACCTTC CASSEAQDYGYTF TRBJ1-2 TRBV2 NA medium-sized
TGCGCCAGCAGCCAAGAAGGAGGGGTTGATGGCGACACCTTC CASSQEGGVDGDTF TRBJ1-2 TRBV4-1 NA NA
TGCGCCAGCAGTGAGTCGAGATTTATACAGGGTGAAGAAAAACTGTTTTTT CASSESRFIQGEEKLFF TRBJ1-4 TRBV10-2 NA few
TGTGCCACCAGCAGAGGAGTGCCAGAGAATGGCTACACCTTC CATSRGVPENGYTF TRBJ1-2 TRBV15 NA many
TGCAGCGTTGTTTTGTTGGCAGGGAACACTGAAGCTTTCTTT CSVVLLAGNTEAFF TRBJ1-1 TRBV29-1 NA few
TGTGCCAGCAGTGAAAAGCGTTTTGGGGACAGGGGCTACAATGAGCAGTTCTTC CASSEKRFGDRGYNEQFF TRBJ2-1 TRBV6-1 TRBD1 many
TGTGCCAGCAGCTTACTAGCGGGGGGAGATACGCAGTATTTT CASSLLAGGDTQYF TRBJ2-3 TRBV11-2 TRBD2 many
TGCAGTGCTACAAGGACTAGCGGGGGGACCACAGATACGCAGTATTTT CSATRTSGGTTDTQYF TRBJ2-3 TRBV20-1 TRBD2 few